This T cell receptor beta chain was found in a study of vaccination and CD4 T cells after COVID-19. With the Oncomine TCR Beta short-read assay, DNA from cultured CD4+ T cells was sequenced. TCRdb re-analysed the PCR reads in MiXCR, keeping a single row per CDR3 protein. The sample lists approximately 12,000 distinct CDR3 sequences; roughly a third were seen once. By share, this clonotype ranks as medium-sized. What it recognizes is unknown. The treatment was: approximately nine-day PBMC culture with coronavirus spike peptide pools or control peptides (ViraFEST assay). The source of this sequence is a human donor who received a COVID-19 vaccine. The sample was CD4+ T cells from blood, cultured in vitro, taken before SARS-CoV-2 vaccination.

The CDR3 spells CASSSDRDQPQHF. The CDR3 coding sequence is TGTGCCAGCAGCTCCGACAGGGATCAGCCCCAGCATTTT. The V gene is TRBV27, the J gene TRBJ1-5, with 7 bases aligning to TRBD1. CDR3 length: 13 amino acids. The junction had 4 bases not matched to a gene; V was cut back by 6 bases and J by 5 bases. Looked up from germline, CDR1 is MNHEY and CDR2 is SMNVEV (reference sequence).